Sequencing of this T cell receptor (beta chain) was carried out in a study of lymphopenia after photon versus proton radiotherapy (dated by TCRdb to the late 2010s). Broadly, across the study: Photon and proton radiation therapy were compared by the study for their immunological effects in patients with gastrointestinal tumors who developed high-grade lymphopenia. The cohort included more than 15 patients with gastrointestinal tumors who developed lymphopenia after receiving either photon or proton therapy. The study aimed to characterize how the two radiation modalities differ in their impact on the immune system. Results the study describes overall, beyond this receptor: After the lymphocyte count nadir, repertoires from photon-treated patients showed oligoclonal expansion, particularly of CD8+ Temra cells, and this expansion drove the decline in diversity. Among patients across the cohort who died, overall survival time showed an inverse correlation with a larger post-nadir drop in TCR diversity. During treatment, patients who received photon therapy lost naive T cells and TCR diversity and gained effector/memory populations, whereas patients who received proton therapy remained relatively stable. The authors looked at the survival association only in patients who died, and they framed better survival with proton therapy as a possibility rather than a demonstrated result.

Concerning this clone: This receptor's antigen is unknown. Base qualities are not at hand, and no much larger clone is one base apart.

Libraries were built with the immunoSEQ multiplex PCR assay. T cell repertoires were profiled with deep sequencing of rearranged TCR beta loci together with multiparametric flow cytometry. TCRdb carries this immuneACCESS record with in-frame sequences only. Its versions omit some clonotypes, under half of them owing to an unresolved V gene in the studies checked, with the rest unexplained. The sample includes approximately 65,000 clones, with approximately 90% observed a single time. Roughly 3% of the sample comes from the top ten. The specimen comprised peripheral blood, sampled from a patient treated with photon-based radiotherapy. The receptor comes from a woman between 70 and 85 years old with pancreatic cancer.

The base sequence is TGTGCCAGCAGCGTAGGGGACAGCCAACCCTACTATGGCTACACCTTC. Its translation is CASSVGDSQPYYGYTF. The chain employs TRBV9 and TRBJ1-2, with 7 bases in between that match TRBD1. The CDR3 numbers 16 residues from cysteine through phenylalanine. Only the CDR3 DNA stays, 48 bases, in frame from base 1. V ends up 0 bases short and J 3 bases short, with an unmatched junction base count of 8. Sequences SGDLS (CDR1) and YYNGEE (CDR2) are obtained from the germline V gene.